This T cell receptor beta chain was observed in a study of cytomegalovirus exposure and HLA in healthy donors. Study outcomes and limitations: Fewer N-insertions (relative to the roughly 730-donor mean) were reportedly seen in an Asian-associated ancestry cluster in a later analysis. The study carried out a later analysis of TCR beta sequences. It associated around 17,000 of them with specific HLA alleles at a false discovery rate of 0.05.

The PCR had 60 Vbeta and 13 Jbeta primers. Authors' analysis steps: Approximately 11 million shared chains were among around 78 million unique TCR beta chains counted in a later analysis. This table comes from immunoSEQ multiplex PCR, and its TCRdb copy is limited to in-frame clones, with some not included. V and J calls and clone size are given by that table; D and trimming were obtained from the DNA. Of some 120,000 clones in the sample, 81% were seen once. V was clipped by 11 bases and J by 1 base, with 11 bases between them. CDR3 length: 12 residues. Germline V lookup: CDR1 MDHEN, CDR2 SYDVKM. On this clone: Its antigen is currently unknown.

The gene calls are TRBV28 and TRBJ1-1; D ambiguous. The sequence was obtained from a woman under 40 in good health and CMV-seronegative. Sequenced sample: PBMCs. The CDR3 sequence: CAGRTENTEAFF. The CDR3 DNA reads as TGTGCCGGTCGAACAGAGAACACTGAAGCTTTCTTT.